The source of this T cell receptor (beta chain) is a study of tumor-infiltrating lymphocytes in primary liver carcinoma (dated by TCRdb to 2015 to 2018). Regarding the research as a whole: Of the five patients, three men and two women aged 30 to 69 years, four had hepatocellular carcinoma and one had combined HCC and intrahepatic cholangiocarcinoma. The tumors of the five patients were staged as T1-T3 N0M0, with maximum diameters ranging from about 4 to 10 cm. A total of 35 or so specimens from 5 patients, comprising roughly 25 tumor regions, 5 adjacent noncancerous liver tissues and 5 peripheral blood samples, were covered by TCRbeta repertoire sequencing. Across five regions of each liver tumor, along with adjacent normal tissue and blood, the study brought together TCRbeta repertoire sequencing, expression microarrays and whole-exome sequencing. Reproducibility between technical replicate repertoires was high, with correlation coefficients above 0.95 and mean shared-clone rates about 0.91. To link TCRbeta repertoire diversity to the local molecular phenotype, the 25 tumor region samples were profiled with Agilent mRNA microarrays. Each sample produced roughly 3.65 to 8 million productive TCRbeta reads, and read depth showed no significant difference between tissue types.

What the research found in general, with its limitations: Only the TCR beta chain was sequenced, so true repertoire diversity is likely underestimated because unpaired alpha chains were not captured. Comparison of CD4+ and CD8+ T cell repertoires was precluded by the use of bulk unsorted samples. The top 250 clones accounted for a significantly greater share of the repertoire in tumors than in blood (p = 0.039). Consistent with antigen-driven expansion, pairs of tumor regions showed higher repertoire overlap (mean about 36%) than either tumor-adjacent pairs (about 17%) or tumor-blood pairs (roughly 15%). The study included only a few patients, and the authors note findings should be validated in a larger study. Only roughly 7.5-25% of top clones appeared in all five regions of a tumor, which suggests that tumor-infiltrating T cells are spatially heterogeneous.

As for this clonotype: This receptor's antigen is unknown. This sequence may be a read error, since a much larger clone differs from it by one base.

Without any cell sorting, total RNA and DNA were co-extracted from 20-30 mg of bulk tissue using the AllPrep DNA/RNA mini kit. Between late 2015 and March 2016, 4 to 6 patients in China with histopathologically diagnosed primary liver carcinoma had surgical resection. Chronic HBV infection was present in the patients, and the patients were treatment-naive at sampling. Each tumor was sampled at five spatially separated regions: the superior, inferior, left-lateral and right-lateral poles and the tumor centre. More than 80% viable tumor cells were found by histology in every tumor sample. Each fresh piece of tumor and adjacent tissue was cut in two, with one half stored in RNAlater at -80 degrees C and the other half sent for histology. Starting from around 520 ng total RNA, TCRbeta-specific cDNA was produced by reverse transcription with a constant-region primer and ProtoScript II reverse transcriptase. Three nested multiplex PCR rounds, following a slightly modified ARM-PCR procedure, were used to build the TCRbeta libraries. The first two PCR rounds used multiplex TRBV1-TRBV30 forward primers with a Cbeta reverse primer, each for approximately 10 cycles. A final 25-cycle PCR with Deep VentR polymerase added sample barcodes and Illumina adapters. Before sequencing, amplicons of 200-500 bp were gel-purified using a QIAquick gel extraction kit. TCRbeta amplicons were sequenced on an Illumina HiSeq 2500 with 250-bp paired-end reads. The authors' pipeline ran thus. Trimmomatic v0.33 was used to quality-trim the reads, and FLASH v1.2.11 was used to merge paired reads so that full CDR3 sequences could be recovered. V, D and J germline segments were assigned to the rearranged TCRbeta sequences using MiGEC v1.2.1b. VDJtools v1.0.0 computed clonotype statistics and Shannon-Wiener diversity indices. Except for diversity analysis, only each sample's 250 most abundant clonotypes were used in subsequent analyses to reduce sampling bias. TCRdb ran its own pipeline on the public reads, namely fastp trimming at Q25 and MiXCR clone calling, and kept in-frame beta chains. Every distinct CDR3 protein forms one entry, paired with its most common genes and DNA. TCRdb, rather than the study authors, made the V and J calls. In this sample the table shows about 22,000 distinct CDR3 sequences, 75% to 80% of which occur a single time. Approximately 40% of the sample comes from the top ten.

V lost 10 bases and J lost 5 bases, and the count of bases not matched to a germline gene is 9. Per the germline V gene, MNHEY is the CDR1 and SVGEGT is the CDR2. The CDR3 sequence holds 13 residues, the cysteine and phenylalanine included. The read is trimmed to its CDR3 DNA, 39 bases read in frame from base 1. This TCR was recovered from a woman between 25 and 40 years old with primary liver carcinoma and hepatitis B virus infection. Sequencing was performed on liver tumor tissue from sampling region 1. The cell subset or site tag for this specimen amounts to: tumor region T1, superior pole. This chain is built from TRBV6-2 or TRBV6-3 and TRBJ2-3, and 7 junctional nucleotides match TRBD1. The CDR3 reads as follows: CAIQDRIRDTQYF. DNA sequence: TGTGCCATACAGGACAGGATCAGAGATACGCAGTATTTT.